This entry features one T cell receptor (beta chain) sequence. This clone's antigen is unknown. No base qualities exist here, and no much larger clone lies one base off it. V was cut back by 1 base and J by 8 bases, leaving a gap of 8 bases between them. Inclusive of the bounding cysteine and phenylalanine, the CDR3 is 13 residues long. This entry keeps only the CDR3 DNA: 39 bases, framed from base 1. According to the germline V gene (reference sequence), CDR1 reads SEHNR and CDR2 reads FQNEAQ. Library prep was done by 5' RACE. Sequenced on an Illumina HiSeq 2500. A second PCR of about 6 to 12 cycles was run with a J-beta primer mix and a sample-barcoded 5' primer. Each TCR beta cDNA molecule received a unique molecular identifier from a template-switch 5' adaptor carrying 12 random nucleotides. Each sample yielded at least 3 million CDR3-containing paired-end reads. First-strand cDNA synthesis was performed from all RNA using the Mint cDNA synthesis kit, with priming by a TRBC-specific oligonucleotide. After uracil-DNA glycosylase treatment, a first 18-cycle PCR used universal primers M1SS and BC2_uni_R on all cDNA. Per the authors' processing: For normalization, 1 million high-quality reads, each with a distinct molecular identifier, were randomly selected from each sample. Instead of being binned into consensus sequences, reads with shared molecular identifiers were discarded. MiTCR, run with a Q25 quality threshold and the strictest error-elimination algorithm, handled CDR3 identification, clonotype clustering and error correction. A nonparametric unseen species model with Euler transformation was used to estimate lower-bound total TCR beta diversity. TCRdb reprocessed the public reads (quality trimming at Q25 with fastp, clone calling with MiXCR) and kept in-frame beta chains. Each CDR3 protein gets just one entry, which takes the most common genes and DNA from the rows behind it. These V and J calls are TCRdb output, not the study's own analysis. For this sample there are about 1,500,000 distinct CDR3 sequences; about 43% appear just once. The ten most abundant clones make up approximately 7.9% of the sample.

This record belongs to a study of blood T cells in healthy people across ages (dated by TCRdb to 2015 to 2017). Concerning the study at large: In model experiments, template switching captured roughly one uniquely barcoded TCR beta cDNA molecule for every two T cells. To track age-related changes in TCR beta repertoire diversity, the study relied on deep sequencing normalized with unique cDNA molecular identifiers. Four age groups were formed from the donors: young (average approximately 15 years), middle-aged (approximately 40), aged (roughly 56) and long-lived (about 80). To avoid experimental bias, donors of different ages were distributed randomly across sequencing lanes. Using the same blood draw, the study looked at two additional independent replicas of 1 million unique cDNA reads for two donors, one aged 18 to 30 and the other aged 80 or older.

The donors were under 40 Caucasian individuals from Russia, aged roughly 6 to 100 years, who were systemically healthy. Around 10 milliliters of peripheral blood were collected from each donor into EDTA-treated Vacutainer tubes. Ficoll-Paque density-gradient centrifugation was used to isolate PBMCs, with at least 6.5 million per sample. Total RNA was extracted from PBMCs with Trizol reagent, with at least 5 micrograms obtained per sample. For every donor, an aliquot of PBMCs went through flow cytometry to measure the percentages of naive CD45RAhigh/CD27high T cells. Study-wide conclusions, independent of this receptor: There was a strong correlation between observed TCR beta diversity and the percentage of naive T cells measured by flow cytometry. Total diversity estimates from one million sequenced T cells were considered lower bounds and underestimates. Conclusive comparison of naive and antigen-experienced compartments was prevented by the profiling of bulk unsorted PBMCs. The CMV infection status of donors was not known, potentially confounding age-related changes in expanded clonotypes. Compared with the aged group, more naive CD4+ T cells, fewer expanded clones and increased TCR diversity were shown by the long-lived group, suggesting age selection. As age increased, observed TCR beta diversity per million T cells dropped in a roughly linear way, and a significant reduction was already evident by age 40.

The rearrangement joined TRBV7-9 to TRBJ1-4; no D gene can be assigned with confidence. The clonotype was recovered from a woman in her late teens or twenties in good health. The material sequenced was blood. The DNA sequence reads TGTGCCAGCAGCTTAGATGGAGGAGAAAAACTGTTTTTT. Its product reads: CASSLDGGEKLFF.